These T cell receptor beta chains were read from a single sample in a study of blood T cell repertoires in COVID-19. Sequencing was performed with immunoSEQ multiplex PCR; in TCRdb, only in-frame clones are kept and a portion is missing. The sample contains roughly 150,000 clones, around 85% of which appear only once. Sequencing was performed on peripheral blood. Receptors originate from a man aged 55 to 70 with active or convalescent COVID-19. The CDR3 runs from the conserved cysteine through the conserved F or W. A D gene is named only where the DNA matches it firmly. Size is omitted from some rows. Given values are once, few, many or a class for expanded clones.

j_gene | v_gene | d_gene | len | abundance | CDR3nt | CDR3aa
TRBJ2-1 | TRBV2 | TRBD2 | 19 | few | TGTGCCAGCAGAATAGGACTAGCGGGAGGGAGGAGCTCCTACAATGAGCAGTTCTTC | CASRIGLAGGRSSYNEQFF
TRBJ2-7 | TRBV18 | TRBD2 | 16 | . | TGTGCCAGCTCACCCCGACTAGCGGGGGAGACCTACGAGCAGTACTTC | CASSPRLAGETYEQYF
TRBJ2-1 | TRBV5-1 | TRBD2 | 12 | . | TGCGCCAGCAGTTATAGCGGGAGGGATTTGTTCTTC | CASSYSGRDLFF
TRBJ1-2 | TRBV12-3/TRBV12-4 | . | 13 | . | TGTGCCAGCAGTTTAGGACAACTCTATGGCTACACCTTC | CASSLGQLYGYTF
TRBJ2-5 | TRBV7-6 | . | 16 | . | TGTGCCAGCAGCTTAGGTTTCGCTCGGGGGCAAGAGACCCAGTACTTC | CASSLGFARGQETQYF
TRBJ2-5 | TRBV10-2 | . | 14 | once | TGCGCCAGCAGAGCAACTAGCCCCCAAGAGACCCAGTACTTC | CASRATSPQETQYF
TRBJ1-6 | TRBV3-1/TRBV3-2 | TRBD1 | 14 | . | TGTGCCAGCAGCCCGACAGGGGATAATTCACCCCTCCACTTT | CASSPTGDNSPLHF
TRBJ1-4 | TRBV7-6 | TRBD1 | 15 | . | TGTGCCAGCAGCCCCGGGACAGGGGGACATGAAAAACTGTTTTTT | CASSPGTGGHEKLFF
TRBJ2-3 | TRBV6-2/TRBV6-3 | TRBD2 | 17 | once | TGTGCCAGCAGTTACGCGACTAGCGGGAGTGGCCCAGATACGCAGTATTTT | CASSYATSGSGPDTQYF
TRBJ1-2 | TRBV11-2 | . | 15 | . | TGTGCCAGCAGCTTACAGGGAGGGATTAACTATGGCTACACCTTC | CASSLQGGINYGYTF
TRBJ2-1 | TRBV6-5 | . | 12 | . | TGTGCCAGCAAAACAGATATCAGTGAGCAGTTCTTC | CASKTDISEQFF
TRBJ2-2 | TRBV24-1 | . | 14 | . | TGTGCCACCAGTGAGGGGGGGCTCACCGGGGAGCTGTTTTTT | CATSEGGLTGELFF
TRBJ1-5 | TRBV18 | . | 13 | . | TGTGCCAGCTCACCGGGCGGCAATCAGCCCCAGCATTTT | CASSPGGNQPQHF
TRBJ1-1 | TRBV29-1 | TRBD1 | 13 | . | TGCAGCGCCAGGACAGGGGAGAACACTGAAGCTTTCTTT | CSARTGENTEAFF
TRBJ2-7 | TRBV3-1/TRBV3-2 | . | 13 | . | TGTGCCAGCACCGTAGTTATCTCCTACGAGCAGTACTTC | CASTVVISYEQYF
TRBJ2-1 | TRBV5-1 | TRBD2 | 18 | . | TGCGCCAGCAGCTGGACTAGCGGGAGGTTCTATTCCTACAATGAGCAGTTCTTC | CASSWTSGRFYSYNEQFF
TRBJ2-7 | TRBV7-9 | TRBD2 | 15 | few | TGTGCCAGCAGCCCCCCCGCGGGAGGGGGGAACGAGCAGTACTTC | CASSPPAGGGNEQYF
TRBJ1-2 | TRBV29-1 | . | 11 | once | TGCAGCGTTGGTGGGCTCGATGGCTACACCTTC | CSVGGLDGYTF
TRBJ2-1 | TRBV18 | . | 13 | . | TGTGCCAGCTCACCCCTGGGACTTCATGAGCAGTTCTTC | CASSPLGLHEQFF
TRBJ1-4 | TRBV5-1 | . | 16 | once | TGCGCCAGCCGCGCGCCGGCGGGGGCCTCTAATGAAAAACTGTTTTTT | CASRAPAGASNEKLFF
TRBJ1-4 | TRBV28 | TRBD1 | 15 | . | TGTGCCAGCAGTTTGACCAAGACAGGGGCTGAAAAACTGTTTTTT | CASSLTKTGAEKLFF
TRBJ1-1 | TRBV6-5 | . | 12 | . | TGTGCCAGCAGTCAGCATGGGGGGAGGGCTTTCTTT | CASSQHGGRAFF
TRBJ2-7 | TRBV28 | TRBD1 | 13 | . | TGTGCCAGCAGATTACAGGGGGCCTACGAGCAGTACTTC | CASRLQGAYEQYF
TRBJ1-1 | TRBV7-3 | . | 16 | . | TGTGCCAGCAGCTTAAGTACCGGGAGTTATGACACTGAAGCTTTCTTT | CASSLSTGSYDTEAFF
TRBJ1-2 | TRBV19 | TRBD1 | 15 | . | TGTGCCAGTAGTGACCGTGGACAGGGGAGCTATGGCTACACCTTC | CASSDRGQGSYGYTF
TRBJ1-4 | TRBV5-5 | . | 16 | . | TGTGCCAGCAGCTCAGCACCCGGGGTATTTAATGAAAAACTGTTTTTT | CASSSAPGVFNEKLFF
TRBJ2-1 | TRBV3-1/TRBV3-2 | . | 12 | . | TGTGCCAGCAGCCCGGGTCGATGGGAGCAGTTCTTC | CASSPGRWEQFF
TRBJ2-1 | TRBV6-2/TRBV6-3 | . | 14 | . | TGTGCCAGCAGTCCCGGGAGCGGGCTGGATGAGCAGTTCTTC | CASSPGSGLDEQFF
TRBJ1-2 | TRBV5-6 | . | 15 | . | TGTGCCAGCAGGTCCTGGCAGGCCATCTACTATGGCTACACCTTC | CASRSWQAIYYGYTF
TRBJ2-1 | TRBV7-2 | TRBD2 | 19 | few | TGTGCCAGCAGCTTACGGGGACTAGCGGGGGCAAGCTCCTACAATGAGCAGTTCTTC | CASSLRGLAGASSYNEQFF
TRBJ2-5 | TRBV5-6 | TRBD2 | 17 | few | TGTGCCAGCAGCCGGACTAGCGGTGGATATTTGAGTGAGACCCAGTACTTC | CASSRTSGGYLSETQYF
TRBJ1-2 | TRBV28 | . | 15 | . | TGTGCCAGCAGCTATCCCAGGGGAGCTAACTATGGCTACACCTTC | CASSYPRGANYGYTF
TRBJ2-1 | TRBV6-2/TRBV6-3 | TRBD2 | 15 | . | TGTGCCAGCAGTTACCGGCGGGGGGTCTACAATGAGCAGTTCTTC | CASSYRRGVYNEQFF
TRBJ2-7 | TRBV5-1 | TRBD1 | 14 | . | TGCGCCAGCAGCCCGGGACAGGGGGTCCACGAGCAGTACTTC | CASSPGQGVHEQYF
TRBJ1-2 | TRBV15 | . | 15 | . | TGTGCCACCAGCAGACCTACCCAGGCAGCCTATGGCTACACCTTC | CATSRPTQAAYGYTF
TRBJ2-1 | TRBV19 | . | 15 | . | TGTGCCAGTACGGGGGGCCGGAGCTCCTACAATGAGCAGTTCTTC | CASTGGRSSYNEQFF
TRBJ1-3 | TRBV5-1 | . | 15 | . | TGCGCCAGCAGCTTGGCGACAGGCTCTGGAAACACCATATATTTT | CASSLATGSGNTIYF
TRBJ1-2 | TRBV6-5 | . | 14 | . | TGTGCCAGCAGTAGAACTTCGGTAGACTATGGCTACACCTTC | CASSRTSVDYGYTF
TRBJ1-6 | TRBV6-5 | . | 16 | . | TGTGCCAGCAGTTACGACCGGGACACACTAAATTCACCCCTCCACTTT | CASSYDRDTLNSPLHF
TRBJ1-3 | TRBV28 | TRBD1 | 16 | . | TGTGCCAGCAGTGCCGGGACAGTAAGTTCTGGAAACACCATATATTTT | CASSAGTVSSGNTIYF
TRBJ1-2 | TRBV5-6 | . | 14 | . | TGTGCCAGCAGCTTGGTAGCAGCTAACTATGGCTACACCTTC | CASSLVAANYGYTF
TRBJ2-5 | TRBV18 | . | 15 | . | TGTGCCAGCTCACCGCGGGACCTGGACCAAGAGACCCAGTACTTC | CASSPRDLDQETQYF